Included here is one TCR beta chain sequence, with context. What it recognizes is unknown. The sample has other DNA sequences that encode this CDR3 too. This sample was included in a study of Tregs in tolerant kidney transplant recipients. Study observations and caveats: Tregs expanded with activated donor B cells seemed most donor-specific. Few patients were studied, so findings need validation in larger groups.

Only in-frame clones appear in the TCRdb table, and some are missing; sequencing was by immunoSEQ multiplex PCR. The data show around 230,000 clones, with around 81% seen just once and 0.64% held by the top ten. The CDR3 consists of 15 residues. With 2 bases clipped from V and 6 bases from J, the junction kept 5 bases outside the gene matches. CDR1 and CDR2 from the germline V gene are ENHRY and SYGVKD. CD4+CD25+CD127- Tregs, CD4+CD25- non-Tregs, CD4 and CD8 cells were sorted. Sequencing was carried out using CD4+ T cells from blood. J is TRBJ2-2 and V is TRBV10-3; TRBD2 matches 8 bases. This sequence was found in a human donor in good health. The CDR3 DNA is TGTGCCATCAGTGAGCCGGGACTAGGGGCCGGGGAGCTGTTTTTT. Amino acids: CAISEPGLGAGELFF.